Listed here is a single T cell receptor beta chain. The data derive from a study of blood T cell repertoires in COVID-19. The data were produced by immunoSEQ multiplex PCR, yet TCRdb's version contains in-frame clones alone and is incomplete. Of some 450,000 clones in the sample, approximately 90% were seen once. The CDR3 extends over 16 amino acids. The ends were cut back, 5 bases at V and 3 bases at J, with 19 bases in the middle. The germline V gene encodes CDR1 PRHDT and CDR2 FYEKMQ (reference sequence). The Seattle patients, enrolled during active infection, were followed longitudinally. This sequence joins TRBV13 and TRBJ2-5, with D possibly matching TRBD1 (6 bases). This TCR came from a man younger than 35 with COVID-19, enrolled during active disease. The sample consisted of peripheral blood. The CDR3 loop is CASSQEVQGSKETQYF. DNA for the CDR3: TGTGCCAGCAGCCAAGAAGTGCAGGGGTCTAAAGAGACCCAGTACTTC.